The following is a T cell receptor beta chain sequence with its context. Its specificity is not known. The data were taken from a study of OX40 agonist ivuxolimab in advanced cancers. Whole-study results and caveats: CD4+ and CD8+ T cells in blood underwent clonal expansion by week 6 at 0.1 to 3.0 mg/kg. CD8+ T cells (on average) carried more expanded clones than CD4+ T cells.

Generated by immunoSEQ multiplex PCR, the TCRdb table keeps only in-frame clones and is missing some. Among around 65,000 clones listed, 90% to 95% were seen once. The trim removed 6 bases at V and 4 bases at J, leaving 10 bases unmatched. The germline CDR1 and CDR2 sequences are LNHDA and SQIVND (reference sequence). The CDR3 loop spans 15 amino acids. This receptor was obtained from an adult with an advanced solid tumor such as melanoma, head and neck, liver or kidney cancer. The chain links TRBV19 to TRBJ1-2, with 8 bases matching TRBD1. The sample consisted of CD4+ or CD8+ T cells sorted from blood, taken in a trial of the OX40 agonist ivuxolimab. The CDR3 is CASSPIRQGLYGYTF. CDR3 in DNA: TGTGCCAGTAGCCCAATTCGACAGGGGCTCTATGGCTACACCTTC.